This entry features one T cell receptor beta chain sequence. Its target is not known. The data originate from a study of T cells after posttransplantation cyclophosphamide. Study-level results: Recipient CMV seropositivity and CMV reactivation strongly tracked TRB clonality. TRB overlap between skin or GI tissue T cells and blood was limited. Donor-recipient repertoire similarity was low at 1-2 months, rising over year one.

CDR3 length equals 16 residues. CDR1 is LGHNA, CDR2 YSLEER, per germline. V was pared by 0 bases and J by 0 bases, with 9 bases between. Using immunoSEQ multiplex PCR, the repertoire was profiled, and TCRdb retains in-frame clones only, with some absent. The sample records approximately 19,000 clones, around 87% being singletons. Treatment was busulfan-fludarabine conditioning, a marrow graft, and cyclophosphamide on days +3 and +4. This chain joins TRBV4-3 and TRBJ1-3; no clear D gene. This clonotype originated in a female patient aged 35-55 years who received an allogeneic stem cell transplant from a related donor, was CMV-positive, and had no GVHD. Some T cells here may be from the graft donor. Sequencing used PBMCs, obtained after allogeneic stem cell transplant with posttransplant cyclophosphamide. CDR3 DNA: TGCGCCAGCAGCCAAGATGTGGCAATCTCTGGAAACACCATATATTTT. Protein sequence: CASSQDVAISGNTIYF.